What follows is one TCR beta chain and its context. Antigen: not known. Regarding donors, all were healthy bone marrow donors. This specimen comes from a study of cytomegalovirus exposure and HLA in healthy donors. Regarding the study as a whole: Three CMV-associated chains were confirmed in vitro to be specific for CMV antigens. For cytomegalovirus status, the classifier reportedly gave diagnoses with high specificity and sensitivity.

The germline V and J ends were trimmed by 6 bases and 0 bases, with 16 bases remaining between them. Looked up from germline, CDR1 is SGHDT and CDR2 is YYEEEE. CDR3 length: 16 amino acids. PCR employed 60 Vbeta and 13 Jbeta primers. Sequencing was performed with immunoSEQ multiplex PCR; in TCRdb, only in-frame clones are kept and a portion is missing. Of fewer than 75,000 clones listed, roughly 80% are singletons. The clonotype originates from a woman aged 25 to 39 in good health and CMV-seronegative. The V gene is TRBV5-6, the J gene TRBJ2-1, with a tentative D call TRBD1 (6 bases). The sample consisted of PBMCs. CDR3 amino acids: CASTLGAVSSYNEQFF. The CDR3 DNA is TGTGCCAGCACCCTGGGGGCGGTCAGCTCCTACAATGAGCAGTTCTTC.